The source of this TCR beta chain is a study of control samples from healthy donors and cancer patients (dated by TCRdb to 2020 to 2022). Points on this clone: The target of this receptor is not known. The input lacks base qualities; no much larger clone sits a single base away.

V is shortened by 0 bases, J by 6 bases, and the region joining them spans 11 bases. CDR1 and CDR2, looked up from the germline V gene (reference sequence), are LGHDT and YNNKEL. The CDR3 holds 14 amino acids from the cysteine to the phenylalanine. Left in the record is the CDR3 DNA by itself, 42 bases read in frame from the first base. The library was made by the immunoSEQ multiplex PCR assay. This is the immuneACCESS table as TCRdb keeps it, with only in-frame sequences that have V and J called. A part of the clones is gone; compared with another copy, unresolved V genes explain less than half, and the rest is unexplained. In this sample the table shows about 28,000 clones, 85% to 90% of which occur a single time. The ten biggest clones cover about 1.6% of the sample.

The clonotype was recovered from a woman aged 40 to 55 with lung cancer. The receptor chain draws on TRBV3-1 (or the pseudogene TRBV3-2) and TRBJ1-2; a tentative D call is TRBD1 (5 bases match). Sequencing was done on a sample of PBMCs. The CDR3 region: CASSQEKGRDGYTF. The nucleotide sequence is TGTGCCAGCAGCCAAGAAAAGGGGAGGGATGGCTACACCTTC.